This passage covers 11 T cell receptor beta chains from one sample sequenced in a study of CD8+ T cells in alopecia areata. Treatment indicated: oral pan-JAK inhibitor, 5-10 mg twice daily. It was from alopecia areata patients that lesional scalp punch biopsies and peripheral blood were collected. The sequencing template was cDNA reverse transcribed from extracted RNA. Repertoires were generated with immunoSEQ multiplex PCR, while TCRdb's copy carries only in-frame clones and drops some. The sample lists around 19,000 clones, approximately 56% seen once, with around 8% in the top ten. The sequences come from skin, collected at week 4, from a patient treated with tofacitinib. All receptors derive from a human donor with alopecia areata.

V is TRBV2 and J is TRBJ2-3; D remains unclear. CDR1 SNHLY and CDR2 FYNNEI come from the germline V gene. The CDR3 has 15 residues. The V end was cut by 1 base, the J end by 4 bases, with 12 bases between. CDR3 residues: CASSEVGFVADTQYF. In DNA form, the CDR3 reads TGTGCCAGCAGTGAAGTAGGGTTTGTGGCAGATACGCAGTATTTT.

This clone was observed a handful of times. With a far larger clone one base away, a read error is the likely cause. The gene calls are TRBV5-1 and TRBJ2-2, with D possibly TRBD2 on 5 matching bases. Germline V gives CDR1 SGHRS, CDR2 YFSETQ. This CDR3 region has 12 residues. Trimming cost V 2 bases and J 7 bases, with 6 bases left between them. The chain's CDR3 is CASSLSGGELFF. CDR3 nucleotides: TGCGCCAGCAGCTTAAGCGGCGGGGAGCTGTTTTTT. The whole variable domain, filled in from reference TRBV5-1 and TRBJ2-2, reads KAGVTQTPRYLIKTRGQQVTLSCSPISGHRSVSWYQQTPGQGLQFLFEYFSETQRNKGNFPGRFSGRQFSNSRSEMNVSTLELGDSALYLCASSLSGGELFFGEGSRLTVL.

The chain carries TRBV5-4 and TRBJ2-5; D is unclear. The germline gives CDR1 SGHNT, CDR2 YYREEE (reference sequence). The V gene lost 0 bases and the J gene lost 4 bases, with 13 bases spanning the gap. This CDR3 region has 15 residues. CDR3 sequence: CASSLALDITETQYF. CDR3 DNA: TGTGCCAGCAGCTTGGCCTTAGACATCACAGAGACCCAGTACTTC.

The chain links TRBV11-2 to TRBJ2-5, with TRBD1 identical over 9 bases. The CDR3 is 13 residues long. Losses at the gene ends were 5 bases for V and 6 bases for J; bases not matched to a gene: 4. CDR1 is SGHAT, CDR2 FQNNGV, per germline. CDR3 residues: CASSPGTGQTQYF. CDR3 DNA: TGTGCCAGCAGCCCCGGGACAGGGCAGACCCAGTACTTC.

This chain uses TRBV29-1 with TRBJ1-4; D is perhaps TRBD1 (5 bases). V was clipped by 3 bases and J by 3 bases, with 8 bases between them. The CDR3 covers 13 residues. The germline V gene has CDR1 SQVTM and CDR2 ANQGSEA. The CDR3: CSVDRGANEKLFF. DNA of the CDR3: TGCAGCGTTGATCGGGGGGCTAATGAAAAACTGTTTTTT.

The chain recombines TRBV5-4 with TRBJ2-3; either TRBD1 or TRBD2 may supply D (6 bases each). The length of the CDR3 is 15 residues. Germline V gene lookup returns CDR1 SGHNT and CDR2 YYREEE (reference sequence). The germline V and J ends were trimmed by 4 bases and 3 bases, with 15 bases remaining between them. The CDR3 DNA follows: TGTGCCAGCAGCCCGAGGGGGGACCGGACAGATACGCAGTATTTT. Its translation: CASSPRGDRTDTQYF.

This clone was recorded a few times. The chain recombines TRBV6-1 with TRBJ1-1, with D maybe TRBD1 (5 bases). The germline gives CDR1 MNHNS, CDR2 SASEGT. V lost 7 bases to trimming and J lost 3 bases, with 12 bases between them. The CDR3 sequence is 13 residues long. The CDR3 bases are TGTGCCAGCACGAGGGGCGGATACACTGAAGCTTTCTTT. Protein: CASTRGGYTEAFF.

Here the CDR3 reads CASSLAAGALYNEQFF. For the CDR3, the DNA is TGTGCCAGCAGCTTAGCGGCGGGGGCACTCTACAATGAGCAGTTCTTC. The chain recombines TRBV7-3 with TRBJ2-1; TRBD2 is a possible D gene (7 bases). Deletions cut 2 bases from V and 3 bases from J, with 14 bases between. The V gene's germline CDR1 is SGHTA and CDR2 FQGTGA. The CDR3 extends over 16 amino acids.

The chain recombines TRBV6-5 with TRBJ2-5; D is unresolved. The ends were cut back, 6 bases at V and 2 bases at J, with 13 bases in the middle. This CDR3 region has 14 residues. Germline V gene lookup returns CDR1 MNHEY and CDR2 SVGAGI. CDR3 protein: CASRGDLTQETQYF. In nucleotides, the CDR3 is TGTGCCAGCAGGGGCGACCTGACACAAGAGACCCAGTACTTC.

CDR3 region: CASSLGTQDYNSPLHF. The DNA of the CDR3 is TGTGCCAGCAGCTTGGGGACACAGGACTATAATTCACCCCTCCACTTT. This chain uses TRBV7-3 with TRBJ1-6, with D tentatively TRBD1 (6 bases). The germline V and J ends were trimmed by 3 bases and 3 bases, with 12 bases remaining between them. CDR1 and CDR2 (germline): SGHTA, FQGTGA. This CDR3 has 16 amino acids.

The J gene is TRBJ2-3, the V gene TRBV28; D tentatively fits TRBD1 or TRBD2 (5 bases each). Looked up from germline, CDR1 is MDHEN and CDR2 is SYDVKM. Deletions cut 4 bases from V and 2 bases from J, with 22 bases between. CDR3 size: 18 residues. CDR3 sequence reads: CASSSPYSLLGDTDTQYF. In DNA form, the CDR3 reads TGTGCCAGCAGTTCCCCTTACAGTTTATTGGGGGACACAGATACGCAGTATTTT.